This T cell receptor beta chain was obtained from a study of response to subunit inactivated influenza vaccine. General study findings and limits: Authors suggested each seasonal influenza vaccination recruits few new T cells.

MiXCR, run by TCRdb on the RT-PCR reads, gives a single entry per CDR3 protein. The sample records hundreds of thousands of distinct CDR3 sequences, 6% to 9% being singletons. Germline trimming cut 5 bases from V and 1 base from J; bases unmatched to any gene: 9. The CDR3 runs 16 residues. Germline loops: CDR1 SNHLY, CDR2 FYNNEI. Details on this clonotype: Its antigen is unknown.

The genes are TRBV2 and TRBJ1-1; the match to TRBD1 covers 8 bases. The clonotype was recovered from a man aged 50 to 69 who received an inactivated influenza vaccine. The starting material was PBMCs from blood, obtained less than 25 months after vaccination. CDR3 amino acids: CASSPDRGLANTEAFF. CDR3 coding DNA: TGTGCCAGCAGTCCTGACAGGGGACTGGCGAACACTGAAGCTTTCTTT.